The 21 T cell receptor beta chains below all came from one sample that was sequenced in a study of PD-1 blockade in classical Hodgkin lymphoma. Every patient was affected by relapse after autologous stem cell transplantation, while exposure to brentuximab vedotin was not uniform. Sequencing used immunoSEQ multiplex PCR; TCRdb keeps in-frame clones, though not all of them. Of 50,000 to 65,000 clones in the sample, more than 70% are singletons; the top ten hold under 6.5%. The input for sequencing was peripheral blood mononuclear cells (PBMCs), taken before the second cycle of nivolumab. Every receptor here comes from a human donor with classical Hodgkin lymphoma.

The chain is built from TRBV5-1 and TRBJ1-1; perhaps TRBD1 as D (6 bases). The CDR3 is 14 residues long. Germline V gene data show CDR1 as SGHRS and CDR2 as YFSETQ. V was pared by 6 bases and J by 0 bases, with 12 bases between. The CDR3 DNA is TGCGCCAGCACCTCGGGGGCAATGAACACTGAAGCTTTCTTT. Translating it yields CASTSGAMNTEAFF. Full variable domain (remainder filled in from reference TRBV5-1 and TRBJ1-1): KAGVTQTPRYLIKTRGQQVTLSCSPISGHRSVSWYQQTPGQGLQFLFEYFSETQRNKGNFPGRFSGRQFSNSRSEMNVSTLELGDSALYLCASTSGAMNTEAFFGQGTRLTVV.

The chain has TRBV27 and TRBJ2-7; possibly TRBD1 or TRBD2 for D (5 bases each). Trimming removed 10 bases from V and 0 bases from J, with 19 bases in between. Germline CDR1 MNHEY, CDR2 SMNVEV (reference sequence). This CDR3 comprises 15 residues. CDR3: CAIGRGGPSSYEQYF. The CDR3 coding sequence is TGTGCCATCGGAAGGGGCGGGCCTAGCTCCTACGAGCAGTACTTC.

This chain connects TRBV9 to TRBJ2-5, with D unclear. The CDR3 is 14 residues long. Trimming removed 1 base at V and 5 bases at J, with 12 bases between. CDR1 is SGDLS and CDR2 is YYNGEE in the germline V gene. CDR3 in DNA: TGTGCCAGCAGCGTAATAGGGTTTTCGGAGACCCAGTACTTC. Its translation: CASSVIGFSETQYF.

The genes are TRBV5-1 and TRBJ2-2; D call uncertain. The CDR3 loop spans 15 amino acids. V was cut by 2 bases and J by 1 base, with 9 bases left in between. The V gene's germline CDR1 is SGHRS and CDR2 YFSETQ. CDR3 DNA: TGCGCCAGCAGCTTTGGACGGCAGAACACCGGGGAGCTGTTTTTT. It specifies CASSFGRQNTGELFF.

The CDR3 protein is CASSSGAGSNEKLFF. In DNA, the CDR3 is TGCGCCAGCAGCTCGGGAGCAGGGTCTAATGAAAAACTGTTTTTT. This chain uses TRBV5-1 with TRBJ1-4; a possible D gene is TRBD1 (5 bases). The germline V gene encodes CDR1 SGHRS and CDR2 YFSETQ. The V gene lost 3 bases and the J gene lost 3 bases, with 12 bases spanning the gap. The CDR3 is 15 residues long.

This chain links TRBV7-9 with TRBJ1-1, with D hard to call. Germline values: CDR1 SEHNR, CDR2 FQNEAQ (reference sequence). The CDR3 has 14 amino acids. V gave up 2 bases and J gave up 7 bases, with 14 bases separating them. The chain's CDR3 is CASSLSVQVHEAFF. The CDR3 DNA reads as TGTGCCAGCAGCTTATCGGTCCAGGTGCATGAAGCTTTCTTT.

This clone was seen once. V is TRBV18 and J is TRBJ2-1; TRBD2 matches at 14 bases. Looked up from germline, CDR1 is KGHSH and CDR2 is LQKENI. V gave up 3 bases and J gave up 0 bases; unmatched junction bases: 7. The CDR3 length is 19 residues. Here the CDR3 reads CASSPTSTSGGDSYNEQFF. Here the CDR3 DNA reads TGTGCCAGCTCACCCACTTCGACTAGCGGGGGGGACTCCTACAATGAGCAGTTCTTC.

This clone was recorded once. V and J are TRBV5-1 and TRBJ1-1; 8 bases map to TRBD1. The germline CDR1 and CDR2 sequences are SGHRS and YFSETQ. The CDR3 is 15 residues long. After removal of 3 bases from V and 5 bases from J, the junction contained 9 bases not matched to a gene. The CDR3, as DNA: TGCGCCAGCAGCTGGGAAGGACAGGGTGGGACTGAAGCTTTCTTT. Its translation is CASSWEGQGGTEAFF.

In DNA form, the CDR3 reads TGTGCCAGCAGCCTCCGGGACAGTGAAGAGACCCAGTACTTC. It codes for CASSLRDSEETQYF. The chain uses TRBV21-1 and TRBJ2-5; the table's D call, TRBD1, was not checked against the DNA. TRBV21-1 is described as a pseudogene. The CDR3 has 14 residues.

The V gene is TRBV2, the J gene TRBJ1-4, with a possible D match to TRBD1 (5 bases). The CDR3 loop spans 14 amino acids. V shed 10 bases and J shed 0 bases, with 12 bases lying between them. Germline lookup yields CDR1 SNHLY and CDR2 FYNNEI. In DNA, the CDR3 is TGTGCCACTGGGACGGCAACAACTAATGAAAAACTGTTTTTT. It yields the protein CATGTATTNEKLFF.

The rearrangement uses TRBV20-1 and TRBJ2-1; D ambiguous. Germline V gene lookup returns CDR1 DFQATT and CDR2 SNEGSKA (reference sequence). V was pared by 5 bases and J by 6 bases, with 8 bases between. CDR3 length: 11 amino acids. CDR3: CSARERNEQFF. DNA of the CDR3: TGCAGTGCTCGCGAGCGCAATGAGCAGTTCTTC.

This rearrangement joins TRBV28 to TRBJ2-3, with 7 bases matching TRBD1. CDR3 length equals 14 residues. Losses at the gene ends were 5 bases for V and 6 bases for J; bases not matched to a gene: 8. Germline V gene lookup returns CDR1 MDHEN and CDR2 SYDVKM. In nucleotides, the CDR3 is TGTGCCAGCAGTCCACGAATAGGGGGCGATACGCAGTATTTT. Translating it yields CASSPRIGGDTQYF.

This clone came up once. The chain carries TRBV5-1 and TRBJ1-1; 11 bases map to TRBD1. Losses at the gene ends were 4 bases for V and 12 bases for J; bases not matched to a gene: 11. CDR3 size: 14 residues. Per germline, CDR1 SGHRS and CDR2 YFSETQ. The CDR3 sequence is CASSPGPGQGVSFF. CDR3 sequence (DNA): TGCGCCAGCAGCCCGGGACCGGGACAGGGGGTATCTTTCTTT. Drawing the rest from reference TRBV5-1 and TRBJ1-1, the complete variable domain is KAGVTQTPRYLIKTRGQQVTLSCSPISGHRSVSWYQQTPGQGLQFLFEYFSETQRNKGNFPGRFSGRQFSNSRSEMNVSTLELGDSALYLCASSPGPGQGVSFFGQGTRLTVV.

V is TRBV10-1 and J is TRBJ2-3; no clear D. The CDR3 spans 12 residues. Between the trimmed V and J ends, which lost 5 bases and 2 bases, there was a span of 5 bases. Germline V gene sequence: CDR1 WNHNN, CDR2 SYGVQD (reference sequence). This chain's CDR3 is CASSPNTDTQYF. The CDR3 DNA is TGCGCCAGCAGTCCGAACACAGATACGCAGTATTTT.

This clone was recorded once. V gene TRBV6-6 combines with J gene TRBJ2-1; the D is unclear. Germline values: CDR1 MNHNY, CDR2 SVGAGI (reference sequence). V shed 11 bases and J shed 4 bases, with 18 bases lying between them. This CDR3 spans 14 amino acids. CDR3 DNA: TGTGCCGCGCACCCCGGGCCACAATACAATGAGCAGTTCTTC. Protein sequence: CAAHPGPQYNEQFF.

The chain uses TRBV6-5 and TRBJ2-7; 8 positions match TRBD1. Germline loops: CDR1 MNHEY, CDR2 SVGAGI. The CDR3 runs to 15 residues. Unmatched junction bases numbered 12, after V lost 6 bases and J lost 5 bases. The CDR3 is CASRGTWTGNHEQYF. The CDR3 bases are TGTGCCAGCAGGGGGACCTGGACAGGGAATCACGAGCAGTACTTC.

The chain links TRBV4-1 to TRBJ1-2; D possibly corresponds to TRBD1 (5 bases). In germline, CDR1 is MGHRA, CDR2 YSYEKL. Trimming cost V 2 bases and J 7 bases, with 17 bases left between them. The CDR3 loop spans 15 amino acids. In DNA, the CDR3 is TGCGCCAGCAGCCAAATATCCGTTGAGGGGTCTGGCTACACCTTC. Protein: CASSQISVEGSGYTF.

The rearrangement joins TRBV28 to TRBJ2-3; 8 nucleotides match TRBD2. J gave up 1 base and V 6 bases, and 6 bases lay outside the gene matches. CDR3 length: 15 amino acids. Germline-derived CDR1 and CDR2 are MDHEN and SYDVKM. Here the CDR3 reads CASSQRGIGTDTQYF. CDR3 nucleotides: TGTGCCAGCAGCCAGCGGGGGATCGGCACAGATACGCAGTATTTT.

The chain employs TRBV5-6 and TRBJ1-6; D gene uncertain. Germline lookup yields CDR1 SGHDT and CDR2 YYEEEE. There are 13 residues in the CDR3. V was trimmed by 1 base and J by 14 bases, leaving 13 bases between them. CDR3 amino acids: CASSLMGGAALHF. CDR3 DNA: TGTGCCAGCAGCTTGATGGGCGGAGCGGCCCTCCACTTT.

V gene TRBV28 combines with J gene TRBJ2-7, with 11 bases identical to TRBD1. Germline V gene lookup returns CDR1 MDHEN and CDR2 SYDVKM. The CDR3 is 16 residues long. Losses at the gene ends were 7 bases for V and 0 bases for J; bases not matched to a gene: 8. The CDR3 loop is CASTKPGQGVSYEQYF. CDR3 coding DNA: TGTGCCAGCACCAAACCGGGACAGGGGGTCTCCTACGAGCAGTACTTC.

This chain links TRBV28 with TRBJ1-4, with D perhaps TRBD1 (5 bases). The V and J ends lost 8 bases and 7 bases respectively, with 11 bases between them. The length of the CDR3 is 12 residues. Germline V gene data show CDR1 as MDHEN and CDR2 as SYDVKM. CDR3 sequence: CASWGSREKLFF. The CDR3 nucleotides are TGTGCCAGCTGGGGGAGTCGTGAAAAACTGTTTTTT.